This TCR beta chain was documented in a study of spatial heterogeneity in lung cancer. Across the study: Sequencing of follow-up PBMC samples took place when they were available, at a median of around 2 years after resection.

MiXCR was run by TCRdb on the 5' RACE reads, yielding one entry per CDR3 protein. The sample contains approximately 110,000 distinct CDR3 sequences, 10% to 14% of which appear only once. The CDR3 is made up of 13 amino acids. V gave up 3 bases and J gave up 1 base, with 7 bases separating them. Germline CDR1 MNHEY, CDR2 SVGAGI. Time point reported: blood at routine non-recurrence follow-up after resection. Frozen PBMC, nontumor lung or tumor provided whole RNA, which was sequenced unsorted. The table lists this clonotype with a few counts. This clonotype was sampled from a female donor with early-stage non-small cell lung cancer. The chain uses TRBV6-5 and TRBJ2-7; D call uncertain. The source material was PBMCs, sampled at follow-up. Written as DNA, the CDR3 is TGTGCCAGCAGTTATATCTTTTCCTACGAGCAGTACTTC. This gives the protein CASSYIFSYEQYF.